This TCR beta chain was retrieved from a study of cytomegalovirus exposure and HLA in healthy donors listed by TCRdb under 2017. For the study in its entirety: According to an earlier analysis of a few hundred of the donors, some 180 million T cells yielded 95 million to 140 million unique TCR beta sequences and about 300 Gb of sequence data. To study patterns of TCR occurrence, a later analysis re-analyzed previously published TCR beta repertoires from 500 to 850 donors and added high-resolution HLA genotyping. The study combined high-throughput TCR immunosequencing, statistical association of individual TCRs with disease status, and machine learning to predict cytomegalovirus infection status. About 300 gigabases of sequencing data and approximately 85 million unique TCR sequences were included in an early release covering roughly 700 HLA-typed donors. The T cell repertoires of around 730 subjects were profiled by immunosequencing and related to cytomegalovirus serostatus. Among the roughly 410 genotyped donors, 75% to 90% belonged to the genetic ancestry cluster associated with self-reported Caucasian donors. The study aimed to test whether signatures of past pathogen exposure could be identified by cataloging public T cell receptors. Several DR-DQ haplotypes were handled as single units for association and clustering, since linkage in the cohort was strong. The number of donors typed differed by locus, with roughly 620-630 for A, B, C, DRB1 and DQB1, around 560 for DQA1, 600 to 610 for DPA1, and over 400 for DPB1. Donor age, sex, ethnicity and CMV serostatus were compiled together with the repertoire data. In the later analysis, no new phenotypic data were used to find candidate immune exposures; instead, reliance was placed on TCR beta sequences and their occurrence across donors. Among 398 genotyped donors of the cohort, an average of about 240,000 unique TCR beta nucleotide sequences were sequenced per donor, roughly 20% of them non-productive. HLA typing included class I and class II loci at four-digit resolution. In addition to the first cohort of about 650 subjects, a separate validation cohort of 130 or so different subjects was used. In a later genetic analysis, genome-wide SNP genotypes for about 65% of the 666 donors were used, and that subset was treated as a discovery cohort. An earlier analysis of several hundred of the donors applied high-throughput TCR beta sequencing to assess whether each TCR beta V gene segment acted as functional or pseudogenic. Every repertoire in the discovery cohort had been generated on one and the same sequencing platform. Broad study findings and their caveats: Compared with equally common non-associated chains, HLA-associated TCR beta chains in a later analysis were more clonally expanded and had lower generation probabilities. A later genetic analysis reported fewer N-insertions in productive TCRs among donors in an Asian-associated ancestry cluster than the roughly 700-donor mean. Most TCR sequences were observed very rarely across donors, whereas some public TCRs were present in many individuals. CMV serostatus was the only immune exposure information available for the cohort. A further reported finding was that TCR beta sequences accurately predicted the HLA-A and HLA-B alleles for most subjects in the first cohort. A cluster of highly shared sequence variants was judged likely to represent a technical artifact of the sequencing pipeline. In a later analysis, most CMV-associated TCR beta chains were found to appear HLA-restricted, with HLA associations seemingly driven largely by CMV exposure. In vitro tests confirmed that three of the cytomegalovirus-associated TCR beta chains recognize cytomegalovirus antigens. Linkage disequilibrium might explain the correlated functional status among segregating V segments, but an unknown experimental factor could not be ruled out. Cytomegalovirus status was reported to be diagnosed by the classifier with high specificity and sensitivity in both the original and validation cohorts. Because HLA typing was unavailable for some donors at each locus, only the typed subset was used in association tests. The cohort was sequenced for TCR beta chains only, and without alpha or paired-chain data the features that could be detected were limited. The presence/absence analyses assumed that sequencing depth was roughly uniform across donors, and that assumption may not be true. According to a later analysis, parvovirus B19, influenza, CMV and Epstein-Barr virus appeared linked to several top co-occurrence clusters. A later analysis associated some 17,000 TCR beta sequences with specific HLA alleles at a false discovery rate of 0.05. Because counts were too low, seventeen rarely observed V segments, including chromosome 9 orphons, were excluded from the earlier analysis of some 590 of the donors. Some IMGT-functional V segments, including TRBV6-2 and TRBV6-3, could not be distinguished by the 87-base-pair reads and were therefore excluded. Assigning TCR associations to individual alleles was difficult when HLA alleles, especially DR and DQ, strongly co-occurred. An earlier analysis of some 560 of the donors showed that most TCR beta V segments appeared in productive rearrangements either about 90% or about 30% of the time, which broadly matched IMGT annotations. In the study, 150 to 200 TCR beta chains were listed as associated with cytomegalovirus. It was suggested by the authors that the approach could potentially be generalized to other disease states and immunological phenotypes. A later analysis found that TCR association rates varied across HLA loci, with DRB1 alleles showing the most associated TCRs and HLA-C alleles the fewest. V-gene and J-gene trimming of TCR beta chains was associated with a missense DCLRE1C variant in a later genetic analysis, and the association was replicated in an independent cohort.

The cohort was made up of 666 healthy bone marrow donors. At the time of sampling, all cohort members were nominally healthy, though unrecorded immune exposures were likely present. The donor tested CMV seropositive and was one of the 289 seropositive cohort members. A peripheral blood sample was provided by each donor, and peripheral blood mononuclear cells were used for TCR beta sequencing. The Qiagen DNeasy Blood Extraction Kit was used to extract genomic DNA from the blood cell samples. On this clone: This receptor's antigen is unknown. One base away there is no much larger clone; base qualities are not given.

Libraries were made using the immunoSEQ multiplex PCR assay. A mixture of 60 forward primers for TCR Vbeta segments and 13 reverse primers for TCR Jbeta segments was used in the multiplex PCR. The CDR3 region of rearranged TCR beta genes was amplified from genomic DNA with a multiplex PCR assay. Amplified TCR beta libraries were sequenced as 87-base-pair reads on the Illumina HiSeq System. Per the source publication's procedure: In a later analysis, approximately 74 million unique TCR beta chains were counted across the 500 to 850 repertoires, and about 9.9 million of these chains were shared by at least two donors. A nearest-neighbor algorithm error-corrected the raw reads and collapsed the reads into unique sequences, merging closely related sequences to remove PCR and sequencing errors. To assign V, D and J gene segments, CDR3 sequences were aligned to IMGT reference sequences. Each retained sequence needed at least a six-nucleotide match to both a V gene segment and a J gene segment. Rearrangements were classified as productive when the CDR3 lacked stop codons and remained in frame with V and J, and all other rearrangements were classified as non-productive. CDR3 was defined by IMGT convention, running from the second conserved V-encoded cysteine to the conserved J-encoded phenylalanine. In an earlier analysis of some 550 of the donors, sequences lacking an unambiguous match to a single V gene segment were excluded. An earlier analysis of a few hundred of the donors called V segments functional above 56.7% productive rearrangements and segregating when the between-donor standard deviation exceeded 5%. A statistical classification framework was built for diagnosing cytomegalovirus status from the catalog of TCR beta chain sequences. V and J gene assignment, in a later analysis, came from comparing TCR nucleotide sequences with IMGT/GENE-DB human TR gene sequences. A later analysis assigned CDR3 sequences and most-parsimonious VDJ recombination scenarios with the TCRdist pipeline. In a later analysis, each TCR beta chain was defined by its CDR3 amino acid sequence together with its V-gene family, and reads without a unique V-gene family were excluded. To address suspected cross-contamination and a sequencing artifact, a later analysis removed 550 to 750 highly shared, low-generation-probability nucleotide sequences. In a later analysis, a clonal expansion index was calculated for each public chain from normalized within-repertoire ranks of inferred template counts. Generation probabilities in a later analysis came from a VDJ recombination model fitted to out-of-frame rearrangements, and those results were checked against IGoR. A later analysis scored TCR-TCR, TCR-HLA and TCR-CMV co-occurrence with hypergeometric tests, applying a repertoire-size bias correction to TCR pairs. A later analysis estimated false discovery rates by permuting HLA or CMV assignments 20 times. In a later analysis, co-occurring TCRs were grouped with DBSCAN, and TCRdist sequence similarity was added when clustering was performed within HLA-allele-positive subsets. For co-occurrence clustering, repertoires with fewer than 30,000 or more than 120,000 public chains were excluded, along with 5 or 6 repertoires with anomalous nucleotide sharing. What TCRdb holds here is the immuneACCESS table cut down to in-frame rearrangements. Part of the clones is not present; checked against another copy, under half of the missing clones reflect an unresolved V gene, and the others are unexplained. V and J calls and clone size are as listed in that table; D and trimming were resolved from the DNA. The sample yields about 120,000 clones; 70% to 90% were counted once. In total, the top ten clones hold around 19% of the sample.

Trimming costs V 0 bases and J 4 bases, and their ends lie 13 bases apart. Inclusive of the bounding cysteine and phenylalanine, the CDR3 is 15 residues long. Of all the DNA, just the CDR3 is kept, 45 bases in frame from base 1. Based on the germline V gene, the CDR1 and CDR2 sequences are SGHRS and YFSETQ. The source material was PBMCs. Recombination linked TRBV5-1 to TRBJ1-1; TRBD1 is possibly the D segment (6 matching bases). The sequence was collected from a man aged 18 to 29 in good health and CMV-seropositive. The CDR3 region: CASSLAGGLVTEAFF. The DNA sequence is as follows: TGCGCCAGCAGCTTGGCGGGGGGCCTTGTCACTGAAGCTTTCTTT.